The source of this TCR beta chain is a study of Ad26.COV2.S vaccination and SARS-CoV-2 variants. The table came from immunoSEQ multiplex PCR; TCRdb's copy has only in-frame clones and leaves some out. The sample shows approximately 450,000 clones, approximately 90% of them seen only once. Described treatment: 15 to 20 received Ad26.COV2.S at low or high dose, single or two shots; a few received placebo; per-sample allocation not given. Following the first vaccine or placebo injection, samples were taken on day 63. The CDR3 length is 16 residues. The trim removed 6 bases at V and 5 bases at J, leaving 8 bases unmatched.

The TCR comes from a person between 18 and 65 years old who received the Ad26.COV2.S COVID-19 vaccine or a placebo. The J gene is TRBJ2-5, the V gene TRBV23-1, with 14 positions matching TRBD2. TRBV23-1 is marked as an open reading frame, function uncertain. This specimen was peripheral blood, taken in a trial of Ad26.COV2.S vaccine versus placebo. The chain's CDR3 is CASRGTSGRYGETQYF. CDR3 sequence (DNA): TGCGCCAGCAGGGGGACTAGCGGGAGATACGGGGAGACCCAGTACTTC.